This T cell receptor (beta chain) stems from a study of CD8+ T cells in alopecia areata. There are a few counts of this clone. The CDR3 covers 13 residues. V lost 7 bases and J 7 bases, leaving 16 bases between the germline ends. CDR1 LNHDA and CDR2 SQIVND come from the germline V gene (reference sequence). Extracted RNA was reverse transcribed into cDNA, the sequencing template. Clones were read by immunoSEQ multiplex PCR, and TCRdb kept only the in-frame ones, dropping some. The sample consists of some 180,000 clones, around three fifths of them appearing once. This rearrangement joins TRBV19 to TRBJ1-1, with D tentatively TRBD1 (5 bases). This TCR came from a human donor in good health. Sequences were obtained from CD8+ T cells sorted from blood. The CDR3 protein is CASTHLNGGEAFF. DNA of the CDR3: TGTGCCAGTACACACCTCAATGGGGGTGAAGCTTTCTTT.